One TCR beta chain is described in this entry. Germline lookup yields CDR1 MGHRA and CDR2 YSYEKL. After removal of 1 base from V and 1 base from J, the junction contained 13 bases not matched to a gene. The CDR3 is 19 amino acids. The Seattle site enrolled patients during active infection and followed them longitudinally. This entry is derived from a study of blood T cell repertoires in COVID-19. Overall study: Nucleic acid was either cDNA or gDNA, and it came from T cells, B-cell-depleted T cells, or PBMCs.

Repertoires were generated with immunoSEQ multiplex PCR, while TCRdb's copy carries only in-frame clones and drops some. The sample holds roughly 390,000 clones; around 87% are singletons and the top ten take more than 9%. This chain links TRBV4-1 with TRBJ2-5; 9 bases are shared with TRBD1. Source material: peripheral blood. This TCR was sampled from a woman aged 25 to 39 with COVID-19, enrolled during active disease. The DNA of the CDR3 is TGCGCCAGCAGCCAAGCGTTAGTGACAGGGGGTTTGGGCCAAGAGACCCAGTACTTC. This gives the protein CASSQALVTGGLGQETQYF.